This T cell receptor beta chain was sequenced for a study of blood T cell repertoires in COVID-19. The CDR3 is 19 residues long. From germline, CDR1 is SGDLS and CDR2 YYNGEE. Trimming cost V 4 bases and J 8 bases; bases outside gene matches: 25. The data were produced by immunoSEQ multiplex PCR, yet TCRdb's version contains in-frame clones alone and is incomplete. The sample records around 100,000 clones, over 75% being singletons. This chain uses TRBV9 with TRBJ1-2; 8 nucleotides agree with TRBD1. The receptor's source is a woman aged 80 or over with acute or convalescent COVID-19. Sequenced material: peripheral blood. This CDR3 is CASSQAAGQVAGKSGGYTF. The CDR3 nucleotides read TGTGCCAGCAGCCAAGCGGCGGGACAGGTAGCAGGAAAGTCTGGGGGCTACACCTTC.